This T cell receptor (beta chain) came from a study of blood T cell repertoires in COVID-19. Looking at the study overall: The United States, Italy and Spain supplied acute and convalescent COVID-19 samples. T cells, B-cell-depleted T cells, or PBMCs provided the cDNA or gDNA that served as material.

Under the authors' procedure: Reference gene primer amplification gave estimated nucleated cell counts. Clones were read by immunoSEQ multiplex PCR, and TCRdb kept only the in-frame ones, dropping some. From that table come the V and J calls and clone size; the DNA was used to work out D and trimming. The sample has about 82,000 clones; around four fifths are singletons. This clone was picked up one time. The length of the CDR3 is 15 residues. V was trimmed by 4 bases and J by 7 bases, leaving 20 bases between them. Germline V gene sequence: CDR1 SGHRS, CDR2 YFSETQ. This chain uses TRBV5-1 with TRBJ2-5; no definite D call. The clonotype comes from an elderly man with active or convalescent COVID-19. The sequenced sample consisted of peripheral blood. Written as DNA, the CDR3 is TGCGCCAGCAGCGCGTTAAATTCCGGCCCGGGGACCCAGTACTTC. It translates to CASSALNSGPGTQYF.